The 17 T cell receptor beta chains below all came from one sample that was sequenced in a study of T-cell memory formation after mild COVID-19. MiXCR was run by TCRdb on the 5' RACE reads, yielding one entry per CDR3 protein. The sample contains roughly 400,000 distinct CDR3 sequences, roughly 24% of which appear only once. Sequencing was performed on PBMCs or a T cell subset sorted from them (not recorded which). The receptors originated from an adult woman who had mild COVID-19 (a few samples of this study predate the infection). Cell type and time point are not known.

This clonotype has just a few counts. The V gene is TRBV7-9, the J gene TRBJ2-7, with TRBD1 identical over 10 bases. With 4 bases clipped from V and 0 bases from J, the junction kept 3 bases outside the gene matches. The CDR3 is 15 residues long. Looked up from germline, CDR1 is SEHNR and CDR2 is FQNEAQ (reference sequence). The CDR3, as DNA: TGTGCCAGCAGCTCGGGACAGGGGAGCTCCTACGAGCAGTACTTC. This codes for CASSSGQGSSYEQYF.

CDR3 nucleotides: TGTGCCAGCGCTCGGGTAGCGGGGTTGAATGAGCAGTTCTTC. This sequence encodes CASARVAGLNEQFF. The chain couples TRBV7-2 to TRBJ2-1; TRBD2 matches at 8 bases. Looked up from germline, CDR1 is SGHTA and CDR2 is FQGNSA. The CDR3 sequence is 14 residues long. V gave up 8 bases and J gave up 7 bases; unmatched junction bases: 10.

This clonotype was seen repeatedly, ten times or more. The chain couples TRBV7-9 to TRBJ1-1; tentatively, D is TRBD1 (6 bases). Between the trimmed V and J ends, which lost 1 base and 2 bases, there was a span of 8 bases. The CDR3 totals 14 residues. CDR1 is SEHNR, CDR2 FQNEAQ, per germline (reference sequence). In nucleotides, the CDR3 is TGTGCCAGCAGCTTAGGGGGGGGCAACACTGAAGCTTTCTTT. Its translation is CASSLGGGNTEAFF. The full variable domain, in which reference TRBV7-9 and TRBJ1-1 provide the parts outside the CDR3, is DTGVSQNPRHKITKRGQNVTFRCDPISEHNRLYWYRQTLGQGPEFLTYFQNEAQLEKSRLLSDRFSAERPKGSFSTLEIQRTEQGDSAMYLCASSLGGGNTEAFFGQGTRLTVV.

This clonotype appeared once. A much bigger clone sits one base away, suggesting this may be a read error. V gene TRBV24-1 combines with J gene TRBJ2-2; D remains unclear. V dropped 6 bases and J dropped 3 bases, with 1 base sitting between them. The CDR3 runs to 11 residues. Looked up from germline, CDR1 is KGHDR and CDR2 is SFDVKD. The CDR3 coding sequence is TGTGCCACCAGTTACACCGGGGAGCTGTTTTTT. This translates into CATSYTGELFF.

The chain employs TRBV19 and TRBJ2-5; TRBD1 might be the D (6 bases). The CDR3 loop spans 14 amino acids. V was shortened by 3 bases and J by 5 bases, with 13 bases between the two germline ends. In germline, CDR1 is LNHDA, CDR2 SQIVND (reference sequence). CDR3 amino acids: CASSIMTGGETQYF. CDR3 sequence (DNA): TGTGCCAGTAGTATTATGACAGGCGGGGAGACCCAGTACTTC.

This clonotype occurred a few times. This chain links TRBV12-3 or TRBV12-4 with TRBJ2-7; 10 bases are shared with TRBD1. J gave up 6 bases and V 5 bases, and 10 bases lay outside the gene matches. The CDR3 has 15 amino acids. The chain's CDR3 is CASSQGQGPLREQYF. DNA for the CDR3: TGTGCCAGCAGTCAGGGACAGGGGCCACTTCGCGAGCAGTACTTC.

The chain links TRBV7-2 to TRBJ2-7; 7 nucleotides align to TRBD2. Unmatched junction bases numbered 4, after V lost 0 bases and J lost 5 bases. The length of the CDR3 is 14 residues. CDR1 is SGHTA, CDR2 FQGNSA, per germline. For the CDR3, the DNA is TGTGCCAGCAGCTTAGCGGGAGGGCCAAACGAGCAGTACTTC. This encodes CASSLAGGPNEQYF.

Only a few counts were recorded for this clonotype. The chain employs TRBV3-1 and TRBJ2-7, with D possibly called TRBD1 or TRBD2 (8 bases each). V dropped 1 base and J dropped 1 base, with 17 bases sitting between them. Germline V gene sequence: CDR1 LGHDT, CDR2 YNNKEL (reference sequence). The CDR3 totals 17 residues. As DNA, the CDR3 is TGTGCCAGCAGCCAAGCGGGAGGGACAGGCTATTCCTACGAGCAGTACTTC. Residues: CASSQAGGTGYSYEQYF.

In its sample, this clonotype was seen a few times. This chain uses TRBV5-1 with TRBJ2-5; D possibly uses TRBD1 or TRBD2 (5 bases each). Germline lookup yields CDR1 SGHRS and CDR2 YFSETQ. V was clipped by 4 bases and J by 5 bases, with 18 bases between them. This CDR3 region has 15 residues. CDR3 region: CASSLTGSRGETQYF. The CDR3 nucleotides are TGCGCCAGCAGCCTCACAGGTTCAAGAGGGGAGACCCAGTACTTC.

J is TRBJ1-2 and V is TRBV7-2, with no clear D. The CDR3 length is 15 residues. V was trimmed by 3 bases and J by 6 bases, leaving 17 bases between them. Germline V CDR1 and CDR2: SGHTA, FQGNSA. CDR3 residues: CASSFGAVVRNGYTF. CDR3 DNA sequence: TGTGCCAGCAGCTTTGGTGCAGTTGTGAGGAATGGCTACACCTTC.

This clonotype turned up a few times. CDR3 amino acids: CASSLGLGGLWTQYF. The CDR3, as DNA: TGTGCCAGCAGCTTAGGCCTTGGAGGGCTTTGGACGCAGTATTTT. The chain couples TRBV7-9 to TRBJ2-3, with D perhaps matching TRBD2 (6 bases). The length of the CDR3 is 15 residues. Looked up from germline, CDR1 is SEHNR and CDR2 is FQNEAQ (reference sequence). With 1 base removed from V and 9 bases from J, the gap between germline ends came to 17 bases.

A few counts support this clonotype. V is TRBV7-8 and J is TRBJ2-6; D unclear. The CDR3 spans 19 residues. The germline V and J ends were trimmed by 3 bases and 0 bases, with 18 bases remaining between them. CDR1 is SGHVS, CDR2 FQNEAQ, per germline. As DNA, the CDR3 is TGTGCCAGCAGCTTTGGAGCCCAGGATAGAAGCTCTGGGGCCAACGTCCTGACTTTC. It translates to CASSFGAQDRSSGANVLTF.

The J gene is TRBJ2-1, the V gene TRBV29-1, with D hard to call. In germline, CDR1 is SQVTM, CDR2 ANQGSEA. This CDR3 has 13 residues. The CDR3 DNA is TGCAGAGCATCACATGGGGCCTACAATGAGCAGTTCTTC. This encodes CRASHGAYNEQFF.

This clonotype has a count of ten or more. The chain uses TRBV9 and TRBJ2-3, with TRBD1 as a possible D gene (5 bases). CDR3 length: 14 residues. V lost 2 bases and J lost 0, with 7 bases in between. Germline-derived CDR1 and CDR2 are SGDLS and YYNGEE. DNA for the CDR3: TGTGCCAGCAGCGTTGCAGGGAGCACAGATACGCAGTATTTT. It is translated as CASSVAGSTDTQYF.

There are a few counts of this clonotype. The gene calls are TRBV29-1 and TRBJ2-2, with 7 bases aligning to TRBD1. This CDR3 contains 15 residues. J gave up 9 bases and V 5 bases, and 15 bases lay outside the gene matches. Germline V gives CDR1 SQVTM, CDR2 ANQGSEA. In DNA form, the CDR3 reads TGCAGCGTTACTACCTGGACAGGCCCAGTTAGGGAGCTGTTTTTT. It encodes CSVTTWTGPVRELFF.

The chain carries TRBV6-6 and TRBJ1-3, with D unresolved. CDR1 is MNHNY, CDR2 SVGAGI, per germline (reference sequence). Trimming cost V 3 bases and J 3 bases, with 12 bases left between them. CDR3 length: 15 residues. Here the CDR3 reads CASSYTGQGGNTIYF. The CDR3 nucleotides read TGTGCCAGCAGTTATACCGGCCAAGGTGGAAACACCATATATTTT.

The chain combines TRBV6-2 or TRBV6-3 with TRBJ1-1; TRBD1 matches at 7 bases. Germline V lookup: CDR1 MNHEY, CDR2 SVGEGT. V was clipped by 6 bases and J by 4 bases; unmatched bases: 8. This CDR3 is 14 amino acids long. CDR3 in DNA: TGTGCCAGCAGCACGACAGGGATCGGCACTGAAGCTTTCTTT. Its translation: CASSTTGIGTEAFF.